This paragraph reports one T cell receptor beta chain. What it recognizes is unknown. A second PCR of 7 to 11 cycles used a sample-barcoded 5' primer and a J-beta primer mix. TCRdb recomputed calls from the 5' RACE reads with MiXCR, one row per CDR3 protein. The sample consists of some 1,000,000 distinct CDR3 sequences, about 23% of them appearing once. Trimming shortened V by 6 bases and J by 5 bases, and 11 bases separated the two germline ends. CDR3 length equals 13 residues. Germline V gene lookup returns CDR1 MNHEY and CDR2 SVGEGT. This record belongs to a study of blood T cells in healthy people across ages. Findings of the study overall: Age brought a roughly linear fall in TCR beta diversity measured per million T cells.

The same sample was also studied in work on T cells of mothers and their children. That report adds: When the second PCR was run, its M1S primer added sample barcodes and 2-4 random nucleotides.

This sequence joins TRBV6-2 or TRBV6-3 and TRBJ2-1, with D uncertain. The sample comprised blood. The receptor comes from a girl aged 2-15 years in good health. The CDR3 spells CASSPTFHNEQFF. CDR3 nucleotide sequence: TGTGCCAGCAGCCCTACATTCCACAATGAGCAGTTCTTC.